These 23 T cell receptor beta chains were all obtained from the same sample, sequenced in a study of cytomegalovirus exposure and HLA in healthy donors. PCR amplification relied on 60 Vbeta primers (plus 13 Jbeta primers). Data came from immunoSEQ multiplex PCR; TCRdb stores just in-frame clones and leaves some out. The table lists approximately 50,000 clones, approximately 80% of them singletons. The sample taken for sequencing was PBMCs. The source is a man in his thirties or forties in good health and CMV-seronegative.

For the CDR3, the DNA is TGTGCCAGCAGCCAAGATCGTGACAGGGGCCCGGGCTACACCTTC. Its protein is CASSQDRDRGPGYTF. The chain has TRBV4-2 and TRBJ1-2, with TRBD1 matching over 8 bases. The CDR3 extends over 15 amino acids. After removal of 0 bases from V and 8 bases from J, the junction contained 8 bases not matched to a gene. Germline values: CDR1 LGHNA, CDR2 YNFKEQ.

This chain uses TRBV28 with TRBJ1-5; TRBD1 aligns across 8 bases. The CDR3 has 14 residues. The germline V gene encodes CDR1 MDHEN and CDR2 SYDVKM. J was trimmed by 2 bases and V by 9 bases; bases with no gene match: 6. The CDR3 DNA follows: TGTGCCAGAGGACAGGGAGTAGGCAATCAGCCCCAGCATTTT. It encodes CARGQGVGNQPQHF.

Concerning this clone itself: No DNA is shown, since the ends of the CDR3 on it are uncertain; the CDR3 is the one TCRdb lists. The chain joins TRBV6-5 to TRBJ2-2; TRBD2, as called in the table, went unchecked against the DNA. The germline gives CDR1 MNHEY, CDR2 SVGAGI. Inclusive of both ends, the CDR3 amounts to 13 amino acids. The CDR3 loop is CASSSSNTGELFF.

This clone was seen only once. CDR3 nucleotide sequence: TGTGCCAGCACCAACCGCAACGGGGTCCACGAGCAGTACTTC. Translated, it gives CASTNRNGVHEQYF. This chain uses TRBV7-2 with TRBJ2-7, with D maybe TRBD2 (5 bases). This CDR3 contains 14 residues. Trimming removed 7 bases at V and 5 bases at J, with 18 bases between. Germline assignment: CDR1 SGHTA and CDR2 FQGNSA.

DNA of the CDR3: TGTGCCAGCTCACCAGCAGGGTATTATGAGCAGTTCTTC. It yields the protein CASSPAGYYEQFF. The chain couples TRBV18 to TRBJ2-1; a possible D gene is TRBD1 (5 bases). V was shortened by 2 bases and J by 8 bases, with 10 bases between the two germline ends. This CDR3 contains 13 residues. Germline V gives CDR1 KGHSH, CDR2 LQKENI.

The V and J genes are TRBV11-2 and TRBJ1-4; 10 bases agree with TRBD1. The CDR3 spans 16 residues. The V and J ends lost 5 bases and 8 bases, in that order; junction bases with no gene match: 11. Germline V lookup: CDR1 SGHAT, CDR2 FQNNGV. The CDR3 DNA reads TGTGCCAGCAGCCCAAGAACCGGGACAGGGGTCGAAAAACTGTTTTTT. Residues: CASSPRTGTGVEKLFF.

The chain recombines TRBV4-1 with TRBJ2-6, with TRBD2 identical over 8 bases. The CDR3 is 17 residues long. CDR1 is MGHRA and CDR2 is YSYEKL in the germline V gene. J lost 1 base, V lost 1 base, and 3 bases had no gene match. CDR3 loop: CASSQGSGGSGANVLTF. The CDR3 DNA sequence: TGCGCCAGCAGCCAAGGTTCGGGGGGGTCTGGGGCCAACGTCCTGACTTTC.

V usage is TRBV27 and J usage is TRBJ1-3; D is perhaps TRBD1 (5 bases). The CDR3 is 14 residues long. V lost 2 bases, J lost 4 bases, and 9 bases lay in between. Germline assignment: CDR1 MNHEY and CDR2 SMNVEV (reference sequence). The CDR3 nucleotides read TGTGCCAGCAGTTTAAGGGGTACCGGAAACACCATATATTTT. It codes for CASSLRGTGNTIYF.

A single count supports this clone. CDR3 DNA sequence: TGTGCCAGCATCCGGTCGGGGTCCGGGAACACTGAAGCTTTCTTT. It specifies CASIRSGSGNTEAFF. J is TRBJ1-1 and V is TRBV6-5; D not resolved. Germline values: CDR1 MNHEY, CDR2 SVGAGI. With 7 bases removed from V and 1 base from J, the gap between germline ends came to 16 bases. The CDR3 is 15 amino acids.

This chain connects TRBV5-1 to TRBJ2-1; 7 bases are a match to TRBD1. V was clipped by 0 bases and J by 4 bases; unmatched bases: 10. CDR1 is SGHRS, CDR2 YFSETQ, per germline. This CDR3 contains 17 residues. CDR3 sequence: CASSLAPQGSSYNEQFF. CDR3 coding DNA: TGCGCCAGCAGCTTGGCCCCACAGGGGTCCTCATACAATGAGCAGTTCTTC. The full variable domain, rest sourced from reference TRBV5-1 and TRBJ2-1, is KAGVTQTPRYLIKTRGQQVTLSCSPISGHRSVSWYQQTPGQGLQFLFEYFSETQRNKGNFPGRFSGRQFSNSRSEMNVSTLELGDSALYLCASSLAPQGSSYNEQFFGPGTRLTVL.

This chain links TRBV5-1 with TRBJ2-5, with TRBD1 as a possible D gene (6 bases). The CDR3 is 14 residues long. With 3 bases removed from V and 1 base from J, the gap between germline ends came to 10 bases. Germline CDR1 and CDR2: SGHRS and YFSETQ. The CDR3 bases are TGCGCCAGCAGCTCAGGGGACACCCAAGAGACCCAGTACTTC. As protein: CASSSGDTQETQYF.

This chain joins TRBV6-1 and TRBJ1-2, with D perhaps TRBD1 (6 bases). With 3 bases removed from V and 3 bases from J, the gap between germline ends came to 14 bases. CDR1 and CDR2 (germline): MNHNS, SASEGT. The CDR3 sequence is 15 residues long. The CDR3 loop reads CASSEGQSEYYGYTF. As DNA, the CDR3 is TGTGCCAGCAGTGAGGGACAAAGCGAATACTATGGCTACACCTTC.

The CDR3 DNA is TGTGCCAGTAGTATAGCGGCGGCTACCTACAATGAGCAGTTCTTC. This encodes CASSIAAATYNEQFF. J is TRBJ2-1 and V is TRBV19; D is unclear. The CDR3 is 15 residues long. Deletions cut 1 base from V and 2 bases from J, with 9 bases between. Germline-derived CDR1 and CDR2 are LNHDA and SQIVND (reference sequence). Using reference TRBV19 and TRBJ2-1 for the parts outside the CDR3, the full variable domain is DGGITQSPKYLFRKEGQNVTLSCEQNLNHDAMYWYRQDPGQGLRLIYYSQIVNDFQKGDIAEGYSVSREKKESFPLTVTSAQKNPTAFYLCASSIAAATYNEQFFGPGTRLTVL.

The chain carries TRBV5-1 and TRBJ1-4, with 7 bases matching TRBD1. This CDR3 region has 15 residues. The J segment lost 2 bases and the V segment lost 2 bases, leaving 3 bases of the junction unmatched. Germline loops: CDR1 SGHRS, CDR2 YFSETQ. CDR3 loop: CASSLSGGTNEKLFF. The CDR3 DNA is TGCGCCAGCAGCTTATCAGGGGGGACTAATGAAAAACTGTTTTTT.

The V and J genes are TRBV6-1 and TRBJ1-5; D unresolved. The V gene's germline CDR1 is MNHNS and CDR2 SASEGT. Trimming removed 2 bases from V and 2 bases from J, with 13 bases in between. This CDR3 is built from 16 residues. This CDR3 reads CASSELGWGGNQPQHF. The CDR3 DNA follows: TGTGCCAGCAGTGAATTGGGTTGGGGAGGCAATCAGCCCCAGCATTTT.

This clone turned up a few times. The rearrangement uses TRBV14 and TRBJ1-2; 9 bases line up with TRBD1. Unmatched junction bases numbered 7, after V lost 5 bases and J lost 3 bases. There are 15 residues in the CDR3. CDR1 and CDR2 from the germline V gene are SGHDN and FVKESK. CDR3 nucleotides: TGTGCCAGCAGCTCCAGGACAGGGGTGGACTATGGCTACACCTTC. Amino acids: CASSSRTGVDYGYTF.

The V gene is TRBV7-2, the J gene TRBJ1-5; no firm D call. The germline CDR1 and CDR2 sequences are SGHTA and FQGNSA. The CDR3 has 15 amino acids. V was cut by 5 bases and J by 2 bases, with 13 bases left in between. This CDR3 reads CASSLDGRGNQPQHF. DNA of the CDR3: TGTGCCAGCAGCCTGGACGGGCGGGGCAATCAGCCCCAGCATTTT.

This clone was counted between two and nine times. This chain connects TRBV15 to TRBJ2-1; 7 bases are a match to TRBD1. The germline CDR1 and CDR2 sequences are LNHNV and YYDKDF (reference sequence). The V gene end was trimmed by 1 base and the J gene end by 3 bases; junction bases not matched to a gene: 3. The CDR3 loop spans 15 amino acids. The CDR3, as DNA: TGTGCCACCAGCAGAGCAGGGGGTAACTACAATGAGCAGTTCTTC. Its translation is CATSRAGGNYNEQFF. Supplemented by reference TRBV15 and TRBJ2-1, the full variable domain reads DAMVIQNPRYQVTQFGKPVTLSCSQTLNHNVMYWYQQKSSQAPKLLFHYYDKDFNNEADTPDNFQSRRPNTSFCFLDIRSPGLGDTAMYLCATSRAGGNYNEQFFGPGTRLTVL.

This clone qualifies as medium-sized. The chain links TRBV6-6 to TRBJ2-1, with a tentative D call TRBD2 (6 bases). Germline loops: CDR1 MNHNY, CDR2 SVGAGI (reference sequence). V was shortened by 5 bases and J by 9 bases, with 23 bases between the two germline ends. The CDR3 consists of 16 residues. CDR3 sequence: CASSALLAFLGGEQFF. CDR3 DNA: TGTGCCAGCAGTGCCTTACTAGCCTTCCTAGGTGGTGAGCAGTTCTTC.

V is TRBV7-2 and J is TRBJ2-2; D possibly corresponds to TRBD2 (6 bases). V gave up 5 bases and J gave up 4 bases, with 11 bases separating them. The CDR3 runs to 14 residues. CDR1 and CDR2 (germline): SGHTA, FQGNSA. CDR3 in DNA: TGTGCCAGCAGCGGCAGGGAGGCCACCGGGGAGCTGTTTTTT. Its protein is CASSGREATGELFF.

The CDR3 region has the DNA TGTGCCAGCCCTGGACAGGGAGAACGAGAGACCCAGTACTTC. Translating it yields CASPGQGERETQYF. The genes are TRBV2 and TRBJ2-5; 8 bases agree with TRBD1. The CDR3 covers 14 residues. Unmatched junction bases numbered 9, after V lost 8 bases and J lost 4 bases. Germline CDR1 SNHLY, CDR2 FYNNEI. Looking up the rest from reference TRBV2 and TRBJ2-5 gives the full variable domain: EPEVTQTPSHQVTQMGQEVILRCVPISNHLYFYWYRQILGQKVEFLVSFYNNEISEKSEIFDDQFSVERPDGSNFTLKIRSTKLEDSAMYFCASPGQGERETQYFGPGTRLLVL.

The DNA of the CDR3 is TGTGCCAGCAGTTACCGTATAGATCAGCCCCAGCATTTT. Amino acids: CASSYRIDQPQHF. V usage is TRBV6-5 and J usage is TRBJ1-5; unclear D gene. The CDR3 runs to 13 residues. The V gene lost 2 bases and the J gene lost 5 bases, with 7 bases spanning the gap. CDR1 MNHEY and CDR2 SVGAGI come from the germline V gene.

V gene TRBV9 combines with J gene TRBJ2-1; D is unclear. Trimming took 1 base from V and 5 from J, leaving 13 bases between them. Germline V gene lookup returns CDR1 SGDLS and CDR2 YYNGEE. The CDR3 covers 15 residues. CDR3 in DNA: TGTGCCAGCAGCGTATCCTCGCGGAGCCACAATGAGCAGTTCTTC. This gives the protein CASSVSSRSHNEQFF.